This T cell receptor beta chain emerged from a study of T-cell reconstitution after alpha-beta-depleted transplantation in children. Study-level findings and limits: Once a year had passed after transplant, T-cell counts and diversity came mostly from newly produced T cells. From surviving recipient T cells and thymic progenitors came the high day-60 TCRbeta diversity observed in some patients.

As it was prepared, the TCRbeta library received unique molecular identifiers. Each CDR3 protein is one row after TCRdb ran MiXCR on the PCR reads. Of 200,000 to 300,000 distinct CDR3 sequences in the sample, roughly 26% were seen once. This clonotype was seen ten or more times. The antigen is undetermined. Trimming stripped 5 bases from V and 2 bases from J, with 10 bases between. This CDR3 is built from 13 residues. From germline, CDR1 is DFQATT and CDR2 SNEGSKA (reference sequence). The specimen comprised PBMCs, sampled before TCRalphabeta/CD19-depleted stem cell transplant. The TCR originated in a girl aged 2 to 9 with Fanconi anemia, due to receive a stem cell transplant. The V gene is TRBV20-1, the J gene TRBJ2-1, with a tentative D call TRBD2 (6 bases). CDR3 in amino acids: CSAVAVTYNEQFF. CDR3 DNA sequence: TGCAGTGCTGTAGCGGTCACCTACAATGAGCAGTTCTTC.